Presented here are 8 T cell receptor beta chains from one specimen sequenced in a study of T cell responses to AZD1222 COVID-19 vaccine. Repertoires were generated with immunoSEQ multiplex PCR, while TCRdb's copy carries only in-frame clones and drops some. The sample records about 99,000 clones, 91% being singletons. The sequencing here drew on peripheral blood, taken on day 0 of AZD1222 vaccination. These receptors were collected from an adult in good health.

The chain is built from TRBV7-2 and TRBJ1-3, with no clear D. The CDR3 totals 14 residues. V gave up 0 bases and J gave up 1 base, with 4 bases separating them. Germline V gene sequence: CDR1 SGHTA, CDR2 FQGNSA. Here the CDR3 reads CASSLAISGNTIYF. The CDR3 coding sequence is TGTGCCAGCAGCTTAGCTATATCTGGAAACACCATATATTTT.

The chain carries TRBV7-2 and TRBJ1-4, with D hard to call. The CDR3 is made up of 14 amino acids. V dropped 1 base and J dropped 3 bases, with 6 bases sitting between them. The V gene's germline CDR1 is SGHTA and CDR2 FQGNSA. CDR3 coding DNA: TGTGCCAGCAGCTTAGGCGGAGCTAATGAAAAACTGTTTTTT. It specifies CASSLGGANEKLFF.

This clone was seen a single time. The chain links TRBV2 to TRBJ1-1; the D gene is possibly TRBD1 (5 bases). V lost 2 bases, J lost 0 bases, and 10 bases lay in between. CDR3 size: 15 residues. Germline CDR1 SNHLY, CDR2 FYNNEI. CDR3 sequence (DNA): TGTGCCAGCAGTGAACAGCTAGGGGTGAACACTGAAGCTTTCTTT. Translated, it gives CASSEQLGVNTEAFF.

The chain has TRBV7-9 and TRBJ2-1; 8 positions agree with TRBD2. With 4 bases clipped from V and 4 bases from J, the junction kept 3 bases outside the gene matches. The CDR3 totals 14 residues. CDR1 and CDR2 (germline): SEHNR, FQNEAQ (reference sequence). The CDR3, as DNA: TGTGCCAGCAGCTCCGGACTAGCATACAATGAGCAGTTCTTC. Encoded protein: CASSSGLAYNEQFF.

V gene TRBV4-3 combines with J gene TRBJ2-3; TRBD2 agrees at 9 bases. CDR3 size: 16 residues. J gave up 3 bases and V 3 bases, and 7 bases lay outside the gene matches. The germline CDR1 and CDR2 sequences are LGHNA and YSLEER. The CDR3: CASSHTAGGGTDTQYF. CDR3 sequence (DNA): TGCGCCAGCAGCCATACAGCGGGAGGAGGTACAGATACGCAGTATTTT.

The chain uses TRBV4-1 and TRBJ1-1; maybe TRBD1 (5 bases). This CDR3 region has 15 residues. V was pared by 1 base and J by 8 bases, with 17 bases between. CDR1 is MGHRA, CDR2 YSYEKL, per germline. The CDR3 spells CASSQVMQGKGEAFF. CDR3 nucleotide sequence: TGCGCCAGCAGCCAAGTTATGCAGGGAAAAGGCGAAGCTTTCTTT.

This chain uses TRBV3-1 (or the pseudogene TRBV3-2) with TRBJ2-2; unclear D gene. The V and J ends lost 4 bases and 5 bases respectively, with 14 bases between them. CDR3 size: 15 residues. Germline V gene lookup returns CDR1 LGHDT and CDR2 YNNKEL (reference sequence). The CDR3 DNA sequence: TGTGCCAGCAGCCCCAGTCCAGGAGAAACCGGGGAGCTGTTTTTT. It specifies CASSPSPGETGELFF.

The CDR3 DNA reads as TGTGCCAGCAGCGGACAGGGGGCTTCGGAGCCCCAGCATTTT. Translated, it gives CASSGQGASEPQHF. The rearrangement links TRBV7-8 to TRBJ1-5; TRBD1 agrees at 11 bases. V trimming: 5 bases; J trimming: 8 bases; junction bases outside the gene matches: 5. The CDR3 sequence is 14 residues long. In germline, CDR1 is SGHVS, CDR2 FQNEAQ.